In this sample, the clone carrying this TCR beta chain turned up a few times. These data are taken from a study of blood T cells in healthy people across ages. With a J-beta primer mix and a sample-barcoded 5' primer, a second PCR ran roughly 6 to 11 cycles. TCRdb reprocessed the 5' RACE reads via MiXCR and lists one record per CDR3 protein. The data contain about 1 million distinct CDR3 sequences, approximately 25% of them singletons. CDR3 length: 13 residues. V was trimmed by 6 bases and J by 0 bases, leaving 9 bases between them. Germline V CDR1 and CDR2: MDHEN, SYDVKM. These data also formed part of another study, on T cells of mothers and their children.

The rearrangement uses TRBV28 and TRBJ2-7; no definite D call. The sample consisted of blood. The origin of this receptor is a girl aged 2 to 10 in good health. This CDR3 reads CASRAEYSYEQYF. The CDR3 DNA is TGTGCCAGCAGGGCGGAGTACTCCTACGAGCAGTACTTC.